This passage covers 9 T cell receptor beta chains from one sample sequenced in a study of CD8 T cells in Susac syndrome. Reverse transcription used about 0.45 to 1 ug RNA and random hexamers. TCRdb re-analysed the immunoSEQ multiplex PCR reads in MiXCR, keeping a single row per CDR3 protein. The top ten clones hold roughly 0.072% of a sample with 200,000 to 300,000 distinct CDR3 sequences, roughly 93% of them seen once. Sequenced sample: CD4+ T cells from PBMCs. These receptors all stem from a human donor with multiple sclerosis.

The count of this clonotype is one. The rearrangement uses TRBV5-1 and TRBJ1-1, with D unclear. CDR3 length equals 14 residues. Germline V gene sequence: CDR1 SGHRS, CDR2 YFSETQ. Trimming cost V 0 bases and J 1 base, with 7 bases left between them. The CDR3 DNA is TGCGCCAGCAGCTTGGCCCCTGAGAACACTGAAGCTTTCTTT. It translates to CASSLAPENTEAFF. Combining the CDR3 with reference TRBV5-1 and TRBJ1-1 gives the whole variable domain KAGVTQTPRYLIKTRGQQVTLSCSPISGHRSVSWYQQTPGQGLQFLFEYFSETQRNKGNFPGRFSGRQFSNSRSEMNVSTLELGDSALYLCASSLAPENTEAFFGQGTRLTVV.

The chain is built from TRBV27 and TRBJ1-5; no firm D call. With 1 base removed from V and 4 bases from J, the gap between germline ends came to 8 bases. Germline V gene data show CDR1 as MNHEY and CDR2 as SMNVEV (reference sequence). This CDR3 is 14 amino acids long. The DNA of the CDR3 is TGTGCCAGCAGTTTATATAGGGCGAATCAGCCCCAGCATTTT. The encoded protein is CASSLYRANQPQHF.

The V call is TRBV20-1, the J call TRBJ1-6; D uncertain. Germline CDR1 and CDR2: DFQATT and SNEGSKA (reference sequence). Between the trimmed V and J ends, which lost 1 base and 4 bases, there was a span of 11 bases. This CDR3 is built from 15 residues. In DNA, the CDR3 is TGCAGTGCTAGAGCTGTCGTTAATTATAATTCACCCCTCCACTTT. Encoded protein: CSARAVVNYNSPLHF.

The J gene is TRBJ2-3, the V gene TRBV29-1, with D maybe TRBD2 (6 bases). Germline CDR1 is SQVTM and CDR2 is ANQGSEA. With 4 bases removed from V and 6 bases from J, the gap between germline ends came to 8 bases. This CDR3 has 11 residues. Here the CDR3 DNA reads TGCAGCGTTGTTCGGGGGGATACGCAGTATTTT. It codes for CSVVRGDTQYF.

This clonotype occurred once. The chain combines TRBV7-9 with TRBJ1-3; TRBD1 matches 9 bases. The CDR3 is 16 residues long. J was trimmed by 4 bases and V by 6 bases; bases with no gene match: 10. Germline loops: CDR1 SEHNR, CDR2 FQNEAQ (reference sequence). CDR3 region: CASSLLLGQGGNTIYF. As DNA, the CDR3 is TGTGCCAGCAGTCTACTTTTGGGACAGGGAGGAAACACCATATATTTT.

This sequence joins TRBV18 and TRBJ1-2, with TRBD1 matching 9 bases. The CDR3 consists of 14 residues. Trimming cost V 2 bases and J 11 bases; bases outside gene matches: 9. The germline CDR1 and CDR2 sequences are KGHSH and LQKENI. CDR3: CASSPAGTGSRYTF. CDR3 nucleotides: TGTGCCAGCTCACCAGCCGGGACAGGGTCCCGTTACACCTTC.

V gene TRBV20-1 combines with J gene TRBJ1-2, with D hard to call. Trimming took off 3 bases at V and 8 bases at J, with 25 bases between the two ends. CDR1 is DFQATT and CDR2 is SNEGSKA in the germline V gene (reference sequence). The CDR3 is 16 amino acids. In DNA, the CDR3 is TGCAGTGCTAGTCCCTTTGGCGGGGTTACCGGAGGGGGCTACACCTTC. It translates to CSASPFGGVTGGGYTF.

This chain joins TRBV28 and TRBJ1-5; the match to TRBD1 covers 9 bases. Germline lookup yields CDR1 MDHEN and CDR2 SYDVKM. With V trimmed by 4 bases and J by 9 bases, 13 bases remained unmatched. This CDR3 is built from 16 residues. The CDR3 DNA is TGTGCCAGCAGTTCGTGGGACAGGGCTAGGATAGGGCCCCAGCATTTT. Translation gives CASSSWDRARIGPQHF.

The CDR3, as DNA: TGTGCCAGCACGACTAGCGGGAGTGGCACAGATACGCAGTATTTT. This translates into CASTTSGSGTDTQYF. The V and J genes are TRBV5-6 and TRBJ2-3; 12 bases align to TRBD2. After removal of 6 bases from V and 1 base from J, the junction contained 3 bases not matched to a gene. The CDR3 runs to 15 residues. Germline V gene lookup returns CDR1 SGHDT and CDR2 YYEEEE.